The 26 T cell receptor beta chains given below trace back to one sample, sequenced in a study of shared clonotypes between healthy human individuals. Measured with immunoSEQ multiplex PCR; TCRdb has only the in-frame clones, and not every one. The repertoire has approximately 100,000 clones, around 65% of them found once; the top ten carry roughly 23%. Sequencing was done on a sample of memory CD8+ T cells sorted from blood. This sample's subset: CD45RO+ cells pooled with CCR7-negative TemRA cells. The origin of the receptors is a young woman in good health.

The chain uses TRBV7-7 and TRBJ2-7; 9 nucleotides line up with TRBD1. The J segment lost 3 bases and the V segment lost 0 bases, leaving 3 bases of the junction unmatched. Germline V gives CDR1 SSHAT, CDR2 FNYEAQ (reference sequence). This CDR3 spans 15 amino acids. DNA of the CDR3: TGTGCCAGCAGCTTAGCAGGACAGGGGAACTACGAGCAGTACTTC. Protein: CASSLAGQGNYEQYF.

The chain uses TRBV7-6 and TRBJ2-1; 8 nucleotides match TRBD2. CDR1 and CDR2 from the germline V gene are SGHVS and FNYEAQ. The CDR3 is made up of 17 amino acids. The trim removed 1 base at V and 3 bases at J, leaving 8 bases unmatched. CDR3 nucleotide sequence: TGTGCCAGCAGCTTAGTTGCGGCGGGAGGACTCTACAATGAGCAGTTCTTC. Its protein product is CASSLVAAGGLYNEQFF. The whole variable domain, remainder taken from reference TRBV7-6 and TRBJ2-1, is GAGVSQSPRYKVTKRGQDVALRCDPISGHVSLYWYRQALGQGPEFLTYFNYEAQQDKSGLPNDRFSAERPEGSISTLTIQRTEQRDSAMYRCASSLVAAGGLYNEQFFGPGTRLTVL.

The gene calls are TRBV6-1 and TRBJ2-7; possible D gene TRBD1, 5 bases. The CDR3 length is 15 residues. Germline lookup yields CDR1 MNHNS and CDR2 SASEGT. With 0 bases removed from V and 4 bases from J, the gap between germline ends came to 13 bases. The CDR3 here is CASSEAETEAYEQYF. The DNA for the CDR3 is TGTGCCAGCAGTGAAGCGGAGACAGAGGCTTACGAGCAGTACTTC.

This clone was found a few times. The rearrangement links TRBV19 to TRBJ2-7, with a possible D match to TRBD1 (6 bases). Germline assignment: CDR1 LNHDA and CDR2 SQIVND (reference sequence). V was cut by 6 bases and J by 5 bases, with 20 bases left in between. This CDR3 contains 15 residues. Here the CDR3 reads CASSQSGVPRDEQYF. In DNA form, the CDR3 reads TGTGCCAGTAGCCAATCAGGGGTCCCGCGGGACGAGCAGTACTTC. Complete variable domain (other parts from reference TRBV19 and TRBJ2-7): DGGITQSPKYLFRKEGQNVTLSCEQNLNHDAMYWYRQDPGQGLRLIYYSQIVNDFQKGDIAEGYSVSREKKESFPLTVTSAQKNPTAFYLCASSQSGVPRDEQYFGPGTRLTVT.

The chain carries TRBV30 and TRBJ2-1; tentatively, D is TRBD1 (6 bases). Per germline, CDR1 GTSNPN and CDR2 SVGIG (reference sequence). This CDR3 has 13 residues. Trimming shortened V by 3 bases and J by 7 bases, and 13 bases separated the two germline ends. This CDR3 reads CAWSTGMLNEQFF. The CDR3 DNA reads TGTGCCTGGAGCACAGGGATGTTGAATGAGCAGTTCTTC.

This clone showed up just once. This chain links TRBV4-1 with TRBJ2-7, with D uncertain. Germline values: CDR1 MGHRA, CDR2 YSYEKL. The V and J ends lost 3 bases and 4 bases respectively, with 13 bases between them. The CDR3 has 14 residues. CDR3 protein: CASSQPLGMYEQYF. For the CDR3, the DNA is TGCGCCAGCAGCCAGCCCCTGGGGATGTACGAGCAGTACTTC.

V usage is TRBV10-1 and J usage is TRBJ1-2; a weak D match, TRBD1 (6 bases). Trimming stripped 7 bases from V and 3 bases from J, with 15 bases between. The CDR3 loop spans 14 amino acids. The germline CDR1 and CDR2 sequences are WNHNN and SYGVQD (reference sequence). CDR3 DNA sequence: TGCGCCAGCACCCAACGACAGGTTGACTATGGCTACACCTTC. It specifies CASTQRQVDYGYTF.

The chain joins TRBV6-1 to TRBJ2-6, with D unresolved. V was cut by 2 bases and J by 2 bases, with 7 bases left in between. Germline loops: CDR1 MNHNS, CDR2 SASEGT. CDR3 length: 15 residues. For the CDR3, the DNA is TGTGCCAGCAGTGAAACGTCCACTGGGGCCAACGTCCTGACTTTC. Protein: CASSETSTGANVLTF.

This chain links TRBV28 with TRBJ1-5, with D possibly matching TRBD1 (6 bases). The CDR3 extends over 14 amino acids. Germline values: CDR1 MDHEN, CDR2 SYDVKM. V was shortened by 5 bases and J by 7 bases, with 15 bases between the two germline ends. CDR3 coding DNA: TGTGCCAGCAGTCTACAGGGTGAAGTCCAGCCCCAGCATTTT. It is translated as CASSLQGEVQPQHF.

A note on this clone: Other DNA sequences from this sample encode an identical CDR3 as well. The gene calls are TRBV29-1 and TRBJ2-3; weak D call: TRBD1 (6 bases). The CDR3 extends over 14 amino acids. V was clipped by 6 bases and J by 0 bases, with 13 bases between them. The germline gives CDR1 SQVTM, CDR2 ANQGSEA. The CDR3, as DNA: TGCAGCGTCCGGACAGCCTCTAGCACAGATACGCAGTATTTT. Translating gives CSVRTASSTDTQYF.

J is TRBJ2-7 and V is TRBV28; 9 positions match TRBD2. Germline loops: CDR1 MDHEN, CDR2 SYDVKM. With V trimmed by 6 bases and J by 3 bases, 9 bases remained unmatched. This CDR3 spans 15 amino acids. The CDR3 here is CASSPLAGRVYEQYF. The CDR3 nucleotides read TGTGCCAGCAGCCCCCTAGCGGGGAGAGTCTACGAGCAGTACTTC.

The chain employs TRBV7-2 and TRBJ1-1; 10 positions match TRBD1. The junction had 1 base not matched to a gene; V was cut back by 0 bases and J by 9 bases. The CDR3 has 13 residues. The germline CDR1 and CDR2 sequences are SGHTA and FQGNSA. CDR3 DNA: TGTGCCAGCAGCTTAGCCGACAGGGGGCAAGCTTTCTTT. Translating gives CASSLADRGQAFF. Drawing the rest from reference TRBV7-2 and TRBJ1-1, the complete variable domain is GAGVSQSPSNKVTEKGKDVELRCDPISGHTALYWYRQSLGQGLEFLIYFQGNSAPDKSGLPSDRFSAERTGGSVSTLTIQRTQQEDSAVYLCASSLADRGQAFFGQGTRLTVV.

The rearrangement uses TRBV7-9 and TRBJ1-2; tentatively, D is TRBD1 (5 bases). V dropped 6 bases and J dropped 2 bases, with 13 bases sitting between them. Germline-derived CDR1 and CDR2 are SEHNR and FQNEAQ (reference sequence). The CDR3 consists of 14 residues. CDR3 sequence (DNA): TGTGCCAGCAGTCCCATTACAGGAAACTATGGCTACACCTTC. As protein: CASSPITGNYGYTF.

In this sample, this clone is hyperexpanded (1% or more). The V gene is TRBV7-9, the J gene TRBJ2-7; 7 nucleotides agree with TRBD2. Germline V lookup: CDR1 SEHNR, CDR2 FQNEAQ (reference sequence). J was trimmed by 6 bases and V by 2 bases; bases with no gene match: 13. This CDR3 is built from 16 residues. CDR3: CASSLLAGVGVGEQYF. The CDR3 coding sequence is TGTGCCAGCAGCTTACTTGCGGGAGTAGGGGTGGGCGAGCAGTACTTC. Full variable domain (missing parts from reference TRBV7-9 and TRBJ2-7): DTGVSQNPRHKITKRGQNVTFRCDPISEHNRLYWYRQTLGQGPEFLTYFQNEAQLEKSRLLSDRFSAERPKGSFSTLEIQRTEQGDSAMYLCASSLLAGVGVGEQYFGPGTRLTVT.

The chain joins TRBV7-6 to TRBJ1-2; no clear D gene. V was cut by 2 bases and J by 2 bases, with 6 bases left in between. This CDR3 contains 13 residues. CDR1 and CDR2 from the germline V gene are SGHVS and FNYEAQ. The CDR3, as DNA: TGTGCCAGCAGCTTATCGAACAACTATGGCTACACCTTC. Protein sequence: CASSLSNNYGYTF.

This chain connects TRBV27 to TRBJ2-7, with 7 bases identical to TRBD2. This CDR3 has 15 residues. V gave up 3 bases and J gave up 6 bases; unmatched junction bases: 11. Looked up from germline, CDR1 is MNHEY and CDR2 is SMNVEV (reference sequence). CDR3 sequence: CASSFQRGSITEQYF. The CDR3, as DNA: TGTGCCAGCAGTTTCCAGCGGGGCTCCATTACCGAGCAGTACTTC.

The chain joins TRBV9 to TRBJ2-7; D is unclear. The germline gives CDR1 SGDLS, CDR2 YYNGEE. V lost 0 bases, J lost 7 bases, and 11 bases lay in between. The CDR3 has 13 amino acids. CDR3 region: CASSVGGLREQYF. CDR3 sequence (DNA): TGTGCCAGCAGCGTAGGTGGCTTGAGGGAGCAGTACTTC.

This clone was picked up a small number of times. The chain joins TRBV19 to TRBJ2-7; D remains unclear. Germline V gene lookup returns CDR1 LNHDA and CDR2 SQIVND (reference sequence). This CDR3 spans 15 amino acids. Trimming removed 1 base from V and 4 bases from J, with 14 bases in between. This CDR3 is CASSIGSENPYEQYF. CDR3 coding DNA: TGTGCCAGTAGTATAGGATCGGAGAATCCGTACGAGCAGTACTTC.

A few counts support this clone. V and J are TRBV6-4 and TRBJ2-2; 9 nucleotides align to TRBD2. Germline V CDR1 and CDR2: MRHNA, SNTAGT. This CDR3 is built from 15 residues. V gave up 3 bases and J gave up 6 bases; unmatched junction bases: 5. CDR3 sequence: CASSEAGGLPGELFF. CDR3 sequence (DNA): TGTGCCAGCAGTGAAGCGGGAGGTCTTCCCGGGGAGCTGTTTTTT.

This clone came up many times. The V gene is TRBV5-4, the J gene TRBJ2-3; unclear D gene. Trimming removed 1 base from V and 3 bases from J, with 6 bases in between. This CDR3 spans 13 amino acids. CDR1 is SGHNT and CDR2 is YYREEE in the germline V gene (reference sequence). CDR3 sequence (DNA): TGTGCCAGCAGCTTGAGAAGGACAGATACGCAGTATTTT. Its translation: CASSLRRTDTQYF.

This chain uses TRBV18 with TRBJ2-1; tentative D call: TRBD1 (5 bases). V lost 4 bases and J 9 bases, leaving 16 bases between the germline ends. CDR3 size: 14 residues. CDR1 KGHSH and CDR2 LQKENI come from the germline V gene. In DNA, the CDR3 is TGTGCCAGCTCACAAGGGGTTAGTCCGATTGAGCAGTTCTTC. As protein: CASSQGVSPIEQFF. The full variable domain, with the rest looked up from reference TRBV18 and TRBJ2-1, is NAGVMQNPRHLVRRRGQEARLRCSPMKGHSHVYWYRQLPEEGLKFMVYLQKENIIDESGMPKERFSAEFPKEGPSILRIQQVVRGDSAAYFCASSQGVSPIEQFFGPGTRLTVL.

This chain joins TRBV29-1 and TRBJ2-1; 10 bases are shared with TRBD2. The length of the CDR3 is 14 residues. V trimming: 1 base; J trimming: 12 bases; junction bases outside the gene matches: 9. The germline V gene encodes CDR1 SQVTM and CDR2 ANQGSEA. CDR3: CSVEGTSGWYGQFF. The CDR3 bases are TGCAGCGTTGAAGGGACTAGCGGCTGGTATGGGCAGTTCTTC.

The chain links TRBV2 to TRBJ1-5; 8 nucleotides match TRBD1. CDR1 is SNHLY and CDR2 is FYNNEI in the germline V gene. The CDR3 sequence is 13 residues long. J was trimmed by 11 bases and V by 4 bases; bases with no gene match: 7. The CDR3 DNA sequence: TGTGCCAGCAGTGGGGACAGGATTCCGGCCCAGCATTTT. Translating gives CASSGDRIPAQHF.

J is TRBJ2-1 and V is TRBV1; TRBD2 is the table's D call and was not checked against the DNA. TRBV1 is a documented pseudogene. CDR3 size: 15 residues. The CDR3 region has the DNA TGCACCAGCAGCCAGCGGAGGAGCTCCTACAATGAGCAGTTCTTC. Its translation is CTSSQRRSSYNEQFF.

The chain couples TRBV4-1 to TRBJ2-1, with 8 bases identical to TRBD2. The germline V gene has CDR1 MGHRA and CDR2 YSYEKL. The CDR3 totals 14 residues. The junction had 6 bases not matched to a gene; V was cut back by 4 bases and J by 7 bases. CDR3 in DNA: TGCGCCAGCAGCCTAGGGCGGGGGGATAATGAGCAGTTCTTC. Amino acids: CASSLGRGDNEQFF.

The rearrangement joins TRBV5-4 to TRBJ1-4, with TRBD1 matching 9 bases. Trimming removed 1 base from V and 8 bases from J; junction bases left unmatched: 6. Germline assignment: CDR1 SGHNT and CDR2 YYREEE (reference sequence). The CDR3 is made up of 15 amino acids. CDR3 nucleotides: TGTGCCAGCAGCTTGATGGGACAGGGAAGAGAAAAACTGTTTTTT. Encoded protein: CASSLMGQGREKLFF.